One TCR beta chain is described in this entry. This entry comes from a study of blood T cell repertoires in COVID-19. Study summary: There were acute and convalescent COVID-19 samples, and they came from the United States, Italy and Spain. T cells, B-cell-depleted T cells, or PBMCs provided the cDNA or gDNA that served as material.

How the authors handled the data: Amplifying reference gene primers gave estimates of nucleated cell counts. The assay was immunoSEQ multiplex PCR, and TCRdb's table has in-frame clones only and misses some. For V, J and clone size, that table is used; D and trimming come from the DNA. The sample lists 95,000 to 150,000 clones; 70% to 80% were seen once. The receptor was derived from a woman of 80 years or more with acute or convalescent COVID-19. Material for sequencing was peripheral blood.

The CDR3 bases are TGTGCCAGCAGCTTAGGTGAGGGCTCGGGGTTCTTC. It translates to CASSLGEGSGFF. The chain combines TRBV7-9 with TRBJ2-1, with TRBD2 as a possible D gene (5 bases). V was pared by 1 base and J by 15 bases, with 13 bases between. This CDR3 contains 12 residues. Germline-derived CDR1 and CDR2 are SEHNR and FQNEAQ (reference sequence). Complete variable domain (other parts from reference TRBV7-9 and TRBJ2-1): DTGVSQNPRHKITKRGQNVTFRCDPISEHNRLYWYRQTLGQGPEFLTYFQNEAQLEKSRLLSDRFSAERPKGSFSTLEIQRTEQGDSAMYLCASSLGEGSGFFGPGTRLTVL.